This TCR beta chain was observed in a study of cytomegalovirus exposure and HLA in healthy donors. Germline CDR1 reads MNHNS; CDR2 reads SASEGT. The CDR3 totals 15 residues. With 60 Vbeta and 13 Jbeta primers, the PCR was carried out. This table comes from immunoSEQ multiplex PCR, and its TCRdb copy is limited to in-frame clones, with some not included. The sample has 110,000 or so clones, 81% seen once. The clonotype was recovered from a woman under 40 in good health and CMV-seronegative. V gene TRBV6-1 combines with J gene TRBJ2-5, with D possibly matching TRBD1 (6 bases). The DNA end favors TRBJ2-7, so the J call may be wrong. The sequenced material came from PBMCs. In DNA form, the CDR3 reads TGTGCCAGCAGTGAGGGATGGGACATCGCCTACGAGCAGTACTTC. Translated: CASSEGWDIAYEQYF.